This T cell receptor (beta chain) was identified in a study of T cells in Graves' hyperthyroidism and ophthalmopathy. Study-wide findings and caveats: A model built on 13 V-J features separated ophthalmopathy from stable hyperthyroidism. Most expanded thyroid clonotypes above 0.001 recurred in blood.

Pregnant or lactating patients were excluded, as were those with uncontrolled infection or other autoimmune disease. The germline CDR1 and CDR2 sequences are MDHEN and SYDVKM. This CDR3 region has 17 residues. V lost 8 bases to trimming and J lost 5 bases; unmatched junction nucleotides: 17. On this clonotype itself: The target antigen is unknown.

Researchers took RNA transcripts and amplified the TCR beta CDR3 regions from them. HTBI primers were used for first-round RT-PCR of the TCR CDR3. TCRdb called the multiplex PCR reads again in MiXCR, with one record for every CDR3 protein. The sample has about 420,000 distinct CDR3 sequences; roughly an eighth are singletons. Sequenced sample: blood. The receptor comes from a woman aged 18-30 years with Graves' hyperthyroidism. The rearrangement links TRBV28 to TRBJ2-5; 10 bases agree with TRBD1. The CDR3 protein is CASLRGLRQGAGETQYF. The CDR3 nucleotides are TGTGCCAGCTTGAGGGGCCTCCGACAGGGGGCTGGGGAGACCCAGTACTTC.